This TCR beta chain is from a study of OX40 agonist ivuxolimab in advanced cancers. Whole-study context: Ivuxolimab, which is an agonistic anti-OX40 (CD134) antibody, was administered to the patients. At 0.01 to 10 mg/kg, ivuxolimab was administered intravenously to patients every 2 weeks.

The data were produced by immunoSEQ multiplex PCR, yet TCRdb's version contains in-frame clones alone and is incomplete. This sample carries some 64,000 clones, about 90% of them seen once, and the ten largest clones take about 5.6%. The V gene's germline CDR1 is SGDLS and CDR2 YYNGEE. V lost 3 bases and J lost 0; bases outside the gene matches: 10. The length of the CDR3 is 18 residues. The sequences come from CD4+ or CD8+ T cells sorted from blood, collected in a trial of the OX40 agonist ivuxolimab. The TCR originated in an adult with an advanced solid tumor such as melanoma, head and neck, liver or kidney cancer. This sequence joins TRBV9 and TRBJ2-1, with TRBD2 matching 9 bases. The CDR3 DNA reads as TGTGCCAGCAGCGCCCCGCTGGGTAGCGGGGGCTCCTACAATGAGCAGTTCTTC. Translation: CASSAPLGSGGSYNEQFF. The full variable domain, in which reference TRBV9 and TRBJ2-1 provide the parts outside the CDR3, is DSGVTQTPKHLITATGQRVTLRCSPRSGDLSVYWYQQSLDQGLQFLIQYYNGEERAKGNILERFSAQQFPDLHSELNLSSLELGDSALYFCASSAPLGSGGSYNEQFFGPGTRLTVL.